This T cell receptor beta chain was documented in a study of T cells in Graves' hyperthyroidism and ophthalmopathy. Worth noting for this clonotype: Its antigen is as yet unknown.

CDR3 size: 14 residues. Germline CDR1 and CDR2: KGHSH and LQKENI. Trimming removed 6 bases from V and 2 bases from J, with 13 bases in between. Inclusion characteristics of ophthalmopathy patients comprised a Clinical Activity Score of at least 3, a NOSPECS grade of at least 4, and duration under 3 months. The study excluded patients with uncontrolled infection, other autoimmune disease, pregnancy or lactation. For the diagnoses, clinical symptoms, serum thyroxine and TRAb, thyroid ultrasound and orbital computed tomography were used. It was RNA transcripts that yielded the amplified TCR beta CDR3 regions. The HTBI set primed first-round TCR CDR3 RT-PCR. In TCRdb, the multiplex PCR reads were re-called with MiXCR into one record per CDR3 protein. The sample shows some 360,000 distinct CDR3 sequences, around a sixth of them seen only once. Points from the study as a whole: The model forecast ophthalmopathy, anticipating it by a median around 6.5 months before onset.

The chain combines TRBV18 with TRBJ1-1; the D gene is possibly TRBD1 (5 bases). The sequenced material came from blood. The clonotype originates from a woman between 40 and 50 years old with Graves' ophthalmopathy. DNA of the CDR3: TGTGCCAGCTCCCCGGGACTCGGAAACACTGAAGCTTTCTTT. It codes for CASSPGLGNTEAFF.